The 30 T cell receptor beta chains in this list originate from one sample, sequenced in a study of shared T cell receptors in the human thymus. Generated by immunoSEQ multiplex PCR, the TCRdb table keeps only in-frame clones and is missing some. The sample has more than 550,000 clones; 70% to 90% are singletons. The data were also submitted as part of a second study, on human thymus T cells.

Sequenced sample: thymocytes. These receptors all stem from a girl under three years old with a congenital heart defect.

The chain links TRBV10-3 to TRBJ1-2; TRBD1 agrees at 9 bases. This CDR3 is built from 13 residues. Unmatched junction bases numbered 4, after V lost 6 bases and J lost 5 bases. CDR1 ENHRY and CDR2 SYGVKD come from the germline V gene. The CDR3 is CAIRAGTGYGYTF. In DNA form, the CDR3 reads TGTGCCATCAGGGCCGGGACAGGGTATGGCTACACCTTC.

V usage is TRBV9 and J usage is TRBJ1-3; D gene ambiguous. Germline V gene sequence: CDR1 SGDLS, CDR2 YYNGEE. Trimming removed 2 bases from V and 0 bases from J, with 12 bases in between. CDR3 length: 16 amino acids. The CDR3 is CASSVSRTPSGNTIYF. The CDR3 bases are TGTGCCAGCAGCGTTTCCAGGACTCCCTCTGGAAACACCATATATTTT.

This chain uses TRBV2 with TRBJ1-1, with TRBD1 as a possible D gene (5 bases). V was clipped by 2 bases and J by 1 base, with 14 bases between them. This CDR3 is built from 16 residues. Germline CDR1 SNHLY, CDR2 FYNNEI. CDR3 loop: CASSESGVGGNTEAFF. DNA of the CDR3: TGTGCCAGCAGTGAATCGGGGGTAGGAGGGAACACTGAAGCTTTCTTT.

This CDR3 reads CASSVYGYTF. The CDR3 region has the DNA TGTGCCAGCAGCGTCTATGGCTACACCTTC. The chain carries TRBV2 and TRBJ1-2; D remains ambiguous. V was shortened by 6 bases and J by 4 bases, with 3 bases between the two germline ends. Germline CDR1 and CDR2: SNHLY and FYNNEI. The CDR3 has 10 amino acids.

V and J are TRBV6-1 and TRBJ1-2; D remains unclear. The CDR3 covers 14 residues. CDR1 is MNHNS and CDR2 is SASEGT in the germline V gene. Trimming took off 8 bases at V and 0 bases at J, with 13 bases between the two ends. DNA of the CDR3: TGTGCCAGCCAGCCGGGTGCCTCTAACTATGGCTACACCTTC. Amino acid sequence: CASQPGASNYGYTF.

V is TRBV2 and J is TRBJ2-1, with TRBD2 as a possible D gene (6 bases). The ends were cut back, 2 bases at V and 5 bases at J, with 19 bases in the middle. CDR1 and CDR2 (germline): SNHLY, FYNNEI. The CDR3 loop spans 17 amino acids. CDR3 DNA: TGTGCCAGCAGTGAAACAGTCGAGCGGGTCGCCGACAATGAGCAGTTCTTC. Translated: CASSETVERVADNEQFF.

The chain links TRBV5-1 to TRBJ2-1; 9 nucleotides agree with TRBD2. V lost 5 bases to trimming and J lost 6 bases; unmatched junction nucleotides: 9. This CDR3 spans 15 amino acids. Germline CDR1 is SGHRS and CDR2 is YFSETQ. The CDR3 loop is CASSGLRGGPNEQFF. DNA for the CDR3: TGCGCCAGCAGTGGTTTGCGGGGGGGCCCCAATGAGCAGTTCTTC.

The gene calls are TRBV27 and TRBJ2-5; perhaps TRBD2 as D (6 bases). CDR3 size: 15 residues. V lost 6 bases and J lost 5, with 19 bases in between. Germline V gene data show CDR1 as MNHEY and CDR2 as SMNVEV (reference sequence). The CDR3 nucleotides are TGTGCCAGCAGCAACAATTGGGGGACTTTGGAGACCCAGTACTTC. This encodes CASSNNWGTLETQYF.

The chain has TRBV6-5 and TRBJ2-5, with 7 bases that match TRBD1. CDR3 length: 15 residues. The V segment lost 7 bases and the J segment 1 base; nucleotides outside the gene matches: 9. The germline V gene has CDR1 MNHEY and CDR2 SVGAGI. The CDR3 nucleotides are TGTGCCAGCACCCAAACGACAGGGCTCCAAGAGACCCAGTACTTC. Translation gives CASTQTTGLQETQYF.

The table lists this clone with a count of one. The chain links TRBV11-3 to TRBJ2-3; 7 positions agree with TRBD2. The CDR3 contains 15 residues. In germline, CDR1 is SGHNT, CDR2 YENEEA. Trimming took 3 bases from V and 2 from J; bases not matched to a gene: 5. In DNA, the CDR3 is TGTGCCAGCAGCTTGGCGGGGGTCGCCACAGATACGCAGTATTTT. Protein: CASSLAGVATDTQYF.

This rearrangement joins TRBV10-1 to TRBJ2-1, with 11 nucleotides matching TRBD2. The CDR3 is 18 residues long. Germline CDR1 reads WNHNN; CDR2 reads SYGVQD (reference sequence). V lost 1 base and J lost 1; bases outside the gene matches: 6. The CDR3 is CASSELWTSGRSYNEQFF. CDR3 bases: TGCGCCAGCAGTGAGTTGTGGACTAGCGGGCGGTCCTACAATGAGCAGTTCTTC.

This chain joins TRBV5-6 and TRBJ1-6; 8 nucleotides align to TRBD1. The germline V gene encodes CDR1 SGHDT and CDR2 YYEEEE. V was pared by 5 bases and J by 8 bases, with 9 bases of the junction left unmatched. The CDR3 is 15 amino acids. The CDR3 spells CASSNRQGTDSPLHF. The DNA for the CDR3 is TGTGCCAGCAGTAATCGACAGGGGACGGATTCACCCCTCCACTTT.

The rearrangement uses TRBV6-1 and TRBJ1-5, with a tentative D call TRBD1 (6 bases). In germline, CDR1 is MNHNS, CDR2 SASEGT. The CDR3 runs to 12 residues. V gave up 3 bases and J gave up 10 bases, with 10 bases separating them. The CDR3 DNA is TGTGCCAGCAGTGACAGGGGTACTCCCCAGCATTTT. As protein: CASSDRGTPQHF.

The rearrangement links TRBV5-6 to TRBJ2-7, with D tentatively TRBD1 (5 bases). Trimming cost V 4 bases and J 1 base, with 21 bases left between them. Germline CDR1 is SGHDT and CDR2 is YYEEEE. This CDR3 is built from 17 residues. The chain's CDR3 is CASSIRLQVARSYEQYF. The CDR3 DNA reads TGTGCCAGCAGCATAAGATTACAGGTTGCGAGATCCTACGAGCAGTACTTC.

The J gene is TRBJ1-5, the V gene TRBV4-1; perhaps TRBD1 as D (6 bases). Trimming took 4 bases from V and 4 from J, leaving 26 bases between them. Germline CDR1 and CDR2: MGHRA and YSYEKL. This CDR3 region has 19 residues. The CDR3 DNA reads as TGCGCCAGCAGCCTGGGGGGGGCCCCTTCTTTACGTCTAAATCAGCCCCAGCATTTT. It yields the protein CASSLGGAPSLRLNQPQHF.

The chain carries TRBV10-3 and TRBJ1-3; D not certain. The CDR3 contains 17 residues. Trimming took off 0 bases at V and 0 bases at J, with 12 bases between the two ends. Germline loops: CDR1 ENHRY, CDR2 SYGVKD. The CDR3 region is CAISESEGRRSGNTIYF. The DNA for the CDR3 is TGTGCCATCAGTGAGTCGGAGGGCCGTCGCTCTGGAAACACCATATATTTT.

DNA of the CDR3: TGCGCCAGCAGCCAAGATCAGGGGGTGAACACTGAAGCTTTCTTT. Protein product: CASSQDQGVNTEAFF. The gene calls are TRBV4-3 and TRBJ1-1; 7 bases are shared with TRBD1. There are 15 residues in the CDR3. The V and J ends lost 0 bases and 0 bases, in that order; junction bases with no gene match: 1. Germline CDR1 LGHNA, CDR2 YSLEER.

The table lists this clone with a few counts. CDR3 bases: TGTTCCGGGGGAAGTGGCTACACCTTC. Encoded protein: CSGGSGYTF. J is TRBJ1-2 and V is TRBV19; D possibly corresponds to TRBD1 (5 bases). Germline-derived CDR1 and CDR2 are LNHDA and SQIVND (reference sequence). The length of the CDR3 is 9 residues.

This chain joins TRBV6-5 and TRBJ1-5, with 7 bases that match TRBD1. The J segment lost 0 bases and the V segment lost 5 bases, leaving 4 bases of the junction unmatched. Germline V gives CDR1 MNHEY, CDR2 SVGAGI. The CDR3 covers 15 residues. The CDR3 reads CASSRRGYSNQPQHF. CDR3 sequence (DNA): TGTGCCAGCAGTCGCAGGGGGTATAGCAATCAGCCCCAGCATTTT.

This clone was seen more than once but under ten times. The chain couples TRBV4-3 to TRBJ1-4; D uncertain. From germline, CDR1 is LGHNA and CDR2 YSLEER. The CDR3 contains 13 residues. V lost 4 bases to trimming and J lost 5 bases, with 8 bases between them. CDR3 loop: CASSPRLNEKLFF. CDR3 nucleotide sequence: TGCGCCAGCAGCCCTAGACTAAATGAAAAACTGTTTTTT.

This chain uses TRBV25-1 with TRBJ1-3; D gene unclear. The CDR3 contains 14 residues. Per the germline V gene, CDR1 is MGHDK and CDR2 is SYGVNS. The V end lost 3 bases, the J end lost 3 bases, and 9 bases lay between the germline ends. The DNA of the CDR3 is TGTGCCAGCAGTGATCGAGTAGTTGGAAACACCATATATTTT. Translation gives CASSDRVVGNTIYF.

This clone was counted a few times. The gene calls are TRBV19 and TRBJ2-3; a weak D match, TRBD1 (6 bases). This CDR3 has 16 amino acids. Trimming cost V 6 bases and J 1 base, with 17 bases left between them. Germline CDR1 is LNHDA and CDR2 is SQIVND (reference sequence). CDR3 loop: CASSNSRGRGTDTQYF. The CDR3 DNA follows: TGTGCCAGTAGCAATTCCAGGGGCAGGGGCACAGATACGCAGTATTTT.

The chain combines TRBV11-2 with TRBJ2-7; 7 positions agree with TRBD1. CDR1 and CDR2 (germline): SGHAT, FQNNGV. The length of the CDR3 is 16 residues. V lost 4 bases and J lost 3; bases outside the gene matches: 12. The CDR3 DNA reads TGTGCCAGCAGCTCCCCCTTACTGACAGGGTACTACGAGCAGTACTTC. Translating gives CASSSPLLTGYYEQYF.

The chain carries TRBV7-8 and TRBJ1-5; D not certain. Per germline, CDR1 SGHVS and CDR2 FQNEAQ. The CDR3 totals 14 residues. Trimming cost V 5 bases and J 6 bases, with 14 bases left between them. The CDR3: CASSIREGGQPQHF. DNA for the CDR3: TGTGCCAGCAGCATCCGCGAGGGAGGTCAGCCCCAGCATTTT.

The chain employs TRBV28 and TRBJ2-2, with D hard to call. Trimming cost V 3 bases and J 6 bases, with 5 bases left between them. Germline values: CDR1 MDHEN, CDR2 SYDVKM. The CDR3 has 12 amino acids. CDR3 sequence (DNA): TGTGCCAGCAGTTTTATGTCCGGGGAGCTGTTTTTT. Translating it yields CASSFMSGELFF.

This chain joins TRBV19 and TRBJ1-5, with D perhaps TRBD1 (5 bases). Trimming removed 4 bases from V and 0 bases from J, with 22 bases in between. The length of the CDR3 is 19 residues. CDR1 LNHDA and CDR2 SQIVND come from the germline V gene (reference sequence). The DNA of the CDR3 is TGTGCCAGTAGTACCCCGCTTTATGGGGCAAGCTATAGCAATCAGCCCCAGCATTTT. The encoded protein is CASSTPLYGASYSNQPQHF. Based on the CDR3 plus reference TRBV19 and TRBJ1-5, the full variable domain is DGGITQSPKYLFRKEGQNVTLSCEQNLNHDAMYWYRQDPGQGLRLIYYSQIVNDFQKGDIAEGYSVSREKKESFPLTVTSAQKNPTAFYLCASSTPLYGASYSNQPQHFGDGTRLSIL.

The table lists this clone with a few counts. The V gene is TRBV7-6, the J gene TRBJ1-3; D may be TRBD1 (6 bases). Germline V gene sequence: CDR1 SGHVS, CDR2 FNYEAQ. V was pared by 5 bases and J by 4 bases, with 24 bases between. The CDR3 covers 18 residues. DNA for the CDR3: TGTGCCAGCAGCCGTACAGACCAGGTCAGGGGAAAGGGAAACACCATATATTTT. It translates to CASSRTDQVRGKGNTIYF.

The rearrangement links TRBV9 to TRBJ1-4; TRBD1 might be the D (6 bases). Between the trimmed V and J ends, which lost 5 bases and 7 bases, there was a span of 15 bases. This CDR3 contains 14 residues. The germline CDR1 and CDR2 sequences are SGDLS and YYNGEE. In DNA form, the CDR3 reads TGTGCCAGCAGAGCAGGGGACGAAGGTGAAAAACTGTTTTTT. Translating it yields CASRAGDEGEKLFF.

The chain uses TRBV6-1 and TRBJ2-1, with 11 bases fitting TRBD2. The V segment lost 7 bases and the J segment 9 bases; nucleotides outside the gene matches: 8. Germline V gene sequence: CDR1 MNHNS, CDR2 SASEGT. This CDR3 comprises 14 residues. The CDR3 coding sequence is TGTGCCAGCATAGCGGGGGGGCAGTCTCGTGAGCAGTTCTTC. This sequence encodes CASIAGGQSREQFF.

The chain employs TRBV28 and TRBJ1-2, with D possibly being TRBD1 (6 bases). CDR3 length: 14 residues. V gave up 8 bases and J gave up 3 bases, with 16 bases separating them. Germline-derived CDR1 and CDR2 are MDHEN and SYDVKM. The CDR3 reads CASSGTRGYYGYTF. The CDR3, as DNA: TGTGCCAGCTCAGGAACCAGGGGCTACTATGGCTACACCTTC.